Listed below are T cell receptor beta chains from one sample, sequenced in a study of cytomegalovirus exposure and HLA in healthy donors. Method: immunoSEQ multiplex PCR; TCRdb's copy keeps in-frame clones and lacks some. There are more than 65,000 clones in the sample, with more than 2.5% held by the top ten. Specimen: PBMCs. These receptors all come from a man aged 35-49 years in good health and CMV-seronegative. Each CDR3 is given with its conserved first and last residue. D genes are given only for firm matches.

d_call	v_call	j_call	cdr3_nt	cdr3_aa
TRBD1	TRBV18	TRBJ1-6	TGTGCCAGCTCACCAGGACAGGATAATTCACCCCTCCACTTT	CASSPGQDNSPLHF
TRBD1	TRBV19	TRBJ1-1	TGTGCCAGTAGTCCAGGGACAGGGGTAACTGAAGCTTTCTTT	CASSPGTGVTEAFF
TRBD1	TRBV6-1	TRBJ1-5	TGTGCCAGCACCTCTGGGACAGCTAGCAATCAGCCCCAGCATTTT	CASTSGTASNQPQHF
TRBD2	TRBV28	TRBJ2-4	TGTGCCAGCAGTCCCTCTAGCGGGGGATCCATTCAGTACTTC	CASSPSSGGSIQYF
-	TRBV30	TRBJ2-3	TGTGCCTGGAGTGGGGGCGCAGATACGCAGTATTTT	CAWSGGADTQYF
-	TRBV4-2	TRBJ2-2	TGTGCCAGCAGCCAAGGACTTCTCACCGGGGAGCTGTTTTTT	CASSQGLLTGELFF
TRBD1	TRBV15	TRBJ1-1	TGTGCCACCAGCGGCGAACAGGGGTGGGAGAGCCCGAACACTGAAGCTTTCTTT	CATSGEQGWESPNTEAFF
-	TRBV18	TRBJ2-2	TGTGCCAGCTCAGGTACAGGTAACACCGGGGAGCTGTTTTTT	CASSGTGNTGELFF
-	TRBV5-1	TRBJ2-3	TGCGCCAGCAGCATCGGGCAGGGGAACACAGATACGCAGTATTTT	CASSIGQGNTDTQYF
TRBD1	TRBV28	TRBJ1-5	TGTGCCAGCAGTTCTCCCATAGGGACAGGGGACAATCAGCCCCAGCATTTT	CASSSPIGTGDNQPQHF
TRBD1	TRBV10-3	TRBJ2-7	TGTGCCATCAGTGGGGGGACAGGGAACGAGCAGTACTTC	CAISGGTGNEQYF
TRBD1	TRBV28	TRBJ1-2	TGTGCCAGCCGCCGGACAGGGTTCTATGGCTACACCTTC	CASRRTGFYGYTF
TRBD2	TRBV11-1	TRBJ2-1	TGTGCCAGCAGCTCGGAACTAGCGGGGGTCGGGGAGCAGTTCTTC	CASSSELAGVGEQFF
-	TRBV7-2	TRBJ1-3	TGTGCCAGCAGCGTGACAGGAATTGGAAACACCATATATTTT	CASSVTGIGNTIYF